This is a list of T cell receptor beta chains from one sample in a study of T cells after yellow fever vaccination. MiXCR, applied by TCRdb to the 5' RACE reads, yields one record per CDR3 protein. The data contain about 580,000 distinct CDR3 sequences, about a sixth of them singletons. Sequenced material: PBMCs, taken around 5 days after the first yellow fever vaccination. The receptors come from a young man who received the YFV17D yellow fever vaccine. Each CDR3 is given with its conserved first and last residue. A D gene is named only where the DNA matches it firmly. A row's size may be missing; if present it is once, few, many or a size class.

size: -
J: TRBJ2-5
D: -
V: TRBV27
length: 15
CDR3: CASSLGPPYQETQYF
DNA: TGTGCCAGCAGTTTAGGGCCACCGTACCAAGAGACCCAGTACTTC

size: few
J: TRBJ2-1
D: TRBD2
V: TRBV4-1
length: 19
CDR3: CASSHPGGLAGRIYNEQFF
DNA: TGCGCCAGCAGCCATCCCGGGGGGCTAGCGGGGAGGATCTACAATGAGCAGTTCTTC

size: few
J: TRBJ1-4
D: -
V: TRBV4-2
length: 15
CDR3: CASSQGRQGSEKLFF
DNA: TGTGCCAGCAGCCAAGGAAGGCAGGGGTCTGAAAAACTGTTTTTT

size: few
J: TRBJ2-1
D: -
V: TRBV10-3
length: 15
CDR3: CAIRNRVSSYNEQFF
DNA: TGTGCCATCAGGAACAGGGTTAGCTCCTACAATGAGCAGTTCTTC

size: few
J: TRBJ2-1
D: TRBD2
V: TRBV4-3
length: 15
CDR3: CASSQSAGGEDEQFF
DNA: TGCGCCAGCAGCCAATCAGCGGGGGGCGAGGATGAGCAGTTCTTC

size: -
J: TRBJ1-3
D: TRBD1
V: TRBV10-3
length: 15
CDR3: CAIRGRTGGGNTIYF
DNA: TGTGCCATCAGGGGGAGGACAGGAGGCGGAAACACCATATATTTT

size: -
J: TRBJ2-7
D: TRBD2
V: TRBV4-1
length: 15
CDR3: CASSQDPGGSGPRYF
DNA: TGCGCCAGCAGCCAAGATCCCGGGGGGAGCGGGCCCCGGTACTTC

size: few
J: TRBJ2-6
D: TRBD2
V: TRBV6-2/TRBV6-3
length: 14
CDR3: CASYGRAGANVLTF
DNA: TGTGCCAGCTATGGGAGGGCTGGGGCCAACGTCCTGACTTTC

size: few
J: TRBJ2-7
D: -
V: TRBV7-9
length: 12
CDR3: CASSRALYEQYF
DNA: TGTGCCAGCAGCCGGGCTCTCTACGAGCAGTACTTC

size: -
J: TRBJ1-4
D: TRBD1
V: TRBV7-8
length: 15
CDR3: CASSLPGQGSEKLFF
DNA: TGTGCCAGCAGCTTGCCGGGACAGGGGAGTGAAAAACTGTTTTTT

size: -
J: TRBJ2-2
D: TRBD2
V: TRBV28
length: 16
CDR3: CASSAQAGANTGELFF
DNA: TGTGCCAGCAGCGCTCAGGCGGGGGCGAACACCGGGGAGCTGTTTTTT

size: few
J: TRBJ2-5
D: TRBD2
V: TRBV7-2
length: 15
CDR3: CASKSLAGGQETQYF
DNA: TGTGCCAGCAAATCACTAGCGGGGGGGCAAGAGACCCAGTACTTC

size: many
J: TRBJ1-2
D: TRBD1
V: TRBV5-1
length: 14
CDR3: CASSSRTGTHGYTF
DNA: TGCGCCAGCAGCTCCCGGACAGGGACCCATGGCTACACCTTC

size: few
J: TRBJ1-2
D: -
V: TRBV6-5
length: 15
CDR3: CASSYDPRQDYGYTF
DNA: TGTGCCAGCAGTTACGACCCCAGACAGGACTATGGCTACACCTTC

size: -
J: TRBJ2-3
D: TRBD2
V: TRBV28
length: 16
CDR3: CASSLPFAGGTDTQYF
DNA: TGTGCCAGCAGTTTACCCTTCGCGGGGGGCACAGATACGCAGTATTTT

size: -
J: TRBJ2-1
D: -
V: TRBV20-1
length: 18
CDR3: CSASGGSGYTFSYNEQFF
DNA: TGCAGTGCCTCAGGTGGTAGCGGCTATACTTTCTCCTACAATGAGCAGTTCTTC

size: -
J: TRBJ1-6
D: -
V: TRBV5-1
length: 15
CDR3: CASSPGDLGNSPLHF
DNA: TGCGCCAGCAGCCCAGGGGACCTAGGGAATTCACCCCTCCACTTT

size: few
J: TRBJ1-1
D: TRBD1
V: TRBV5-1
length: 14
CDR3: CASSSDREATEAFF
DNA: TGCGCCAGCAGCTCCGACAGGGAGGCCACTGAAGCTTTCTTT

size: -
J: TRBJ2-1
D: TRBD2
V: TRBV28
length: 17
CDR3: CASITGLAGGVDNEQFF
DNA: TGTGCCAGCATCACCGGACTAGCGGGGGGTGTCGACAATGAGCAGTTCTTC

size: few
J: TRBJ2-7
D: -
V: TRBV6-2/TRBV6-3
length: 11
CDR3: CASMQGREQYF
DNA: TGTGCCAGCATGCAGGGCCGCGAGCAGTACTTC

size: -
J: TRBJ2-3
D: TRBD2
V: TRBV9
length: 16
CDR3: CASSAPGGGAKDTQYF
DNA: TGTGCCAGCAGCGCCCCGGGAGGGGGGGCGAAGGATACGCAGTATTTT

size: few
J: TRBJ2-2
D: -
V: TRBV7-9
length: 15
CDR3: CASRPVGSNTGELFF
DNA: TGTGCCAGCAGGCCCGTAGGTAGTAACACCGGGGAGCTGTTTTTT

size: -
J: TRBJ2-3
D: TRBD1
V: TRBV11-2
length: 17
CDR3: CASSLYAGTGLADTQYF
DNA: TGTGCCAGCAGCTTATATGCCGGGACAGGGTTGGCGGATACGCAGTATTTT

size: few
J: TRBJ1-1
D: -
V: TRBV7-6
length: 15
CDR3: CASSLEGTPNTEAFF
DNA: TGTGCCAGCAGCTTAGAAGGGACACCGAACACTGAAGCTTTCTTT

size: few
J: TRBJ2-1
D: -
V: TRBV27
length: 15
CDR3: CASRPAKNDYNEQFF
DNA: TGTGCCAGCAGACCGGCGAAGAATGACTACAATGAGCAGTTCTTC

size: -
J: TRBJ2-7
D: TRBD2
V: TRBV6-5
length: 16
CDR3: CASSTRLAGGPDEQYF
DNA: TGTGCCAGCAGTACCCGACTAGCGGGGGGGCCAGACGAGCAGTACTTC

size: few
J: TRBJ1-5
D: TRBD1
V: TRBV5-6
length: 13
CDR3: CASSSDRGGPQHF
DNA: TGTGCCAGCAGCTCCGACAGGGGAGGGCCCCAGCATTTT

size: -
J: TRBJ2-3
D: -
V: TRBV4-1
length: 13
CDR3: CASSPVNTDTQYF
DNA: TGCGCCAGCAGCCCCGTTAACACAGATACGCAGTATTTT

size: few
J: TRBJ2-3
D: -
V: TRBV4-2
length: 15
CDR3: CASSQEAGSTDTQYF
DNA: TGTGCCAGCAGCCAAGAAGCGGGTAGTACAGATACGCAGTATTTT

size: few
J: TRBJ2-1
D: TRBD2
V: TRBV2
length: 11
CDR3: CASTGGGEQFF
DNA: TGTGCCAGCACGGGGGGAGGCGAGCAGTTCTTC

size: few
J: TRBJ1-3
D: -
V: TRBV6-5
length: 15
CDR3: CASSYVGEGGNTIYF
DNA: TGTGCCAGCAGTTACGTCGGGGAAGGAGGAAACACCATATATTTT

size: -
J: TRBJ2-2
D: -
V: TRBV4-2
length: 16
CDR3: CASSFRLDRLDGELFF
DNA: TGTGCCAGCAGCTTTCGCCTCGACAGGCTAGACGGGGAGCTGTTTTTT

size: few
J: TRBJ2-3
D: TRBD1
V: TRBV24-1
length: 18
CDR3: CATSDLPRQGATSDTQYF
DNA: TGTGCCACCAGTGATTTACCCCGGCAGGGGGCGACTTCGGATACGCAGTATTTT

size: -
J: TRBJ2-1
D: TRBD1
V: TRBV27
length: 15
CDR3: CASRPTGTGLNEQFF
DNA: TGTGCCAGCAGGCCGACCGGGACAGGGCTCAATGAGCAGTTCTTC

size: -
J: TRBJ2-2
D: -
V: TRBV4-2
length: 16
CDR3: CASSQEGRRQTGELFF
DNA: TGTGCCAGCAGCCAAGAGGGGCGCCGACAGACCGGGGAGCTGTTTTTT

size: -
J: TRBJ2-1
D: -
V: TRBV2
length: 12
CDR3: CASSYGDNEQFF
DNA: TGTGCCAGCAGCTACGGGGACAATGAGCAGTTCTTC

size: -
J: TRBJ1-1
D: -
V: TRBV7-9
length: 16
CDR3: CASSSNPERGDTEAFF
DNA: TGTGCCAGCAGCTCCAACCCAGAGAGGGGGGACACTGAAGCTTTCTTT